This T cell receptor beta chain comes out of a study of identical twins. One entry per CDR3 protein, called by TCRdb with MiXCR from the 5' RACE reads. The table lists 450,000 or so distinct CDR3 sequences, more than 13% of them singletons, with more than 0.5% in the top ten. This clonotype has just a few counts. Its antigen remains unknown. Study conclusions and caveats: Cross-sectional statistics underpinned the conclusions; the same donors were not followed.

This CDR3 spans 13 amino acids. Trimming shortened V by 8 bases and J by 3 bases, and 11 bases separated the two germline ends. From germline, CDR1 is MNHEY and CDR2 SMNVEV (reference sequence). These sequences were also reported in another study, on yellow fever vaccine responses in identical twins.

The chain links TRBV27 to TRBJ2-4, with D possibly TRBD1 on 5 matching bases. Sequenced: CD4+ T cells sorted from blood. This receptor was obtained from a young woman in good health. The CDR3 nucleotides are TGTGCCAGCGGGGCAAGGGGCAAAAACATTCAGTACTTC. Amino acids: CASGARGKNIQYF.